This is a list of T cell receptor beta chains from one sample in a study of T-cell memory formation after mild COVID-19. TCRdb re-derived calls from the 5' RACE reads in MiXCR, one entry per CDR3 protein. Here the sample spans roughly 130,000 distinct CDR3 sequences, about 17% being singletons. Sequencing was performed on PBMCs or a T cell subset sorted from them (not recorded which). The receptors shown here come from an adult woman who had mild COVID-19 (a few samples of this study predate the infection). Cell type and time point are not known. CDR3s include the opening cysteine and the closing phenylalanine or tryptophan. Fields, in order: V gene, J gene, clone size, D gene, CDR3 protein, CDR3 DNA. A D gene is named only where the DNA matches it firmly. A row's size may be missing; if present it is once, few, many or a size class.

>TRBV12-3/TRBV12-4|TRBJ1-5|.|.
CATQWGTQPQHF
TGTGCCACCCAGTGGGGGACTCAGCCCCAGCATTTT
>TRBV3-1|TRBJ1-1|.|.
CASSQEVRGNEAFF
TGTGCCAGCAGCCAAGAAGTAAGGGGGAATGAAGCTTTCTTT
>TRBV11-2|TRBJ2-1|.|.
CASSLDLARGTYNEQFF
TGTGCCAGCAGCTTAGATCTAGCGCGGGGCACCTACAATGAGCAGTTCTTC
>TRBV12-3/TRBV12-4|TRBJ2-3|few|.
CASSSQRDTDTQYF
TGTGCCAGCAGTAGTCAACGGGATACAGATACGCAGTATTTT
>TRBV24-1|TRBJ2-7|.|.
CATSGGTGRQYF
TGTGCCACCAGTGGGGGGACCGGTCGACAGTACTTC
>TRBV9|TRBJ2-3|.|.
CASSVEGGPSTDTQYF
TGTGCCAGCAGCGTAGAGGGGGGTCCTAGCACAGATACGCAGTATTTT
>TRBV6-5|TRBJ2-2|few|.
CASSRNRVRNTGELFF
TGTGCCAGCAGTAGGAACAGGGTCCGGAACACCGGGGAGCTGTTTTTT
>TRBV5-5|TRBJ1-6|few|.
CASSFQRGAGSPLHF
TGTGCCAGCAGCTTCCAGAGGGGCGCTGGGTCACCCCTCCACTTT
>TRBV18|TRBJ2-5|.|.
CASSPPGVRSWVETQYF
TGTGCCAGCTCACCACCGGGTGTGAGGAGTTGGGTGGAGACCCAGTACTTC
>TRBV2|TRBJ2-6|.|TRBD1
CASSEAGTGYSGANVLTF
TGTGCCAGCAGTGAAGCCGGGACAGGATACTCTGGGGCCAACGTCCTGACTTTC